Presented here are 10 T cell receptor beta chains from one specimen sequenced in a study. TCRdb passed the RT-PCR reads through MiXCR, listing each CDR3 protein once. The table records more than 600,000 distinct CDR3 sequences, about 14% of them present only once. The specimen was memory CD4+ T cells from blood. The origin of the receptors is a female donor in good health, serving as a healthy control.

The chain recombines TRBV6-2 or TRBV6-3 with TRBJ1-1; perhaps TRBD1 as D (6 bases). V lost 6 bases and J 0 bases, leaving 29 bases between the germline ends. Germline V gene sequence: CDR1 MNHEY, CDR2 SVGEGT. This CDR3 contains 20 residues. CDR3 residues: CASRPYIQGLWQTMNTEAFF. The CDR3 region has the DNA TGTGCCAGCAGACCTTACATACAGGGCCTATGGCAGACCATGAACACTGAAGCTTTCTTT.

For the CDR3, the DNA is TGTGCCAGCAGTACCAACAGGGTGGTGGGCACAGATACGCAGTATTTT. This encodes CASSTNRVVGTDTQYF. This chain links TRBV28 with TRBJ2-3, with D possibly TRBD1 on 6 matching bases. This CDR3 spans 16 amino acids. Trimming stripped 5 bases from V and 1 base from J, with 16 bases between. The germline V gene has CDR1 MDHEN and CDR2 SYDVKM.

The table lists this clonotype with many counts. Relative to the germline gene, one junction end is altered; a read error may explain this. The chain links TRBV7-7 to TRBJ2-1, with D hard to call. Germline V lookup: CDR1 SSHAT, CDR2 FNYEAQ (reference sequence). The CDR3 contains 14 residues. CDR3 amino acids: CASSRQEFHNEQFF. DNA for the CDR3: TGTGCTAGCAGTAGGCAGGAATTCCACAATGAGCAGTTCTTC.

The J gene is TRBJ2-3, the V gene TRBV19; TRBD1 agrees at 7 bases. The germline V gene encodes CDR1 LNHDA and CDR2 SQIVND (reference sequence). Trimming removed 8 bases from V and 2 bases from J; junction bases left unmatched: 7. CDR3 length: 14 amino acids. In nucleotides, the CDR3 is TGTGCCAGTCAGGACAGGAAGGCCACAGATACGCAGTATTTT. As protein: CASQDRKATDTQYF.

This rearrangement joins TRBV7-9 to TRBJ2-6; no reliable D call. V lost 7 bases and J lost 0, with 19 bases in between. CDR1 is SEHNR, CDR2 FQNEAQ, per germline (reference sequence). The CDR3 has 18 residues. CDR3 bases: TGTGCCAGCAACAAAGATCGGGTCTATCTCTCTGGGGCCAACGTCCTGACTTTC. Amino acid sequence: CASNKDRVYLSGANVLTF. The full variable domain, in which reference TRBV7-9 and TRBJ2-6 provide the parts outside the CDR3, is DTGVSQNPRHKITKRGQNVTFRCDPISEHNRLYWYRQTLGQGPEFLTYFQNEAQLEKSRLLSDRFSAERPKGSFSTLEIQRTEQGDSAMYLCASNKDRVYLSGANVLTFGAGSRLTVL.

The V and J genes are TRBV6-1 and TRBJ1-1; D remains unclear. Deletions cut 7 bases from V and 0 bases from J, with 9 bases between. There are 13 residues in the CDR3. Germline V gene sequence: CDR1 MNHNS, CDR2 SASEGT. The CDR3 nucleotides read TGTGCCAGCAAAACGGCGATGAACACTGAAGCTTTCTTT. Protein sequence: CASKTAMNTEAFF.

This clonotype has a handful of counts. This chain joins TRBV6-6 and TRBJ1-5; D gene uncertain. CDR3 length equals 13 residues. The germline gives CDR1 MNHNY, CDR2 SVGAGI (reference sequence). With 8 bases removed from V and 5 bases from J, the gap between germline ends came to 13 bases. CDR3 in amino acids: CASLARRDQPQHF. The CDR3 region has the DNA TGTGCCAGCCTTGCCCGGCGGGATCAGCCCCAGCATTTT.

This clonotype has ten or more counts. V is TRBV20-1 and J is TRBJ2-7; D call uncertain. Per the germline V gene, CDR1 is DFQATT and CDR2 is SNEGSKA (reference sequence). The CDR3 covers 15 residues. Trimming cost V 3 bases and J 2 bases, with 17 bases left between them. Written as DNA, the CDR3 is TGCAGTGCTAGCCCCGGCGGTAGCAGAACCTACGAGCAGTACTTC. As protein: CSASPGGSRTYEQYF.

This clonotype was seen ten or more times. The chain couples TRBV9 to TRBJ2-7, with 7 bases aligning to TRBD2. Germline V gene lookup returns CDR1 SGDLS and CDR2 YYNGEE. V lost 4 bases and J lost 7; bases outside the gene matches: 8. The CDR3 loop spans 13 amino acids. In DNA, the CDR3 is TGTGCCAGCAGCCGCGGGAGTACGGGAGAGCAGTACTTC. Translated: CASSRGSTGEQYF.

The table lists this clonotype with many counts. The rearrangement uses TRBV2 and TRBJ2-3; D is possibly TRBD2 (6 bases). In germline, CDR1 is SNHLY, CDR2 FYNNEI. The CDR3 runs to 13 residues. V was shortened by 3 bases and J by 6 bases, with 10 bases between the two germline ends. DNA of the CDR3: TGTGCCAGCAGTGAGGGGAGGAAGGATACGCAGTATTTT. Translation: CASSEGRKDTQYF.